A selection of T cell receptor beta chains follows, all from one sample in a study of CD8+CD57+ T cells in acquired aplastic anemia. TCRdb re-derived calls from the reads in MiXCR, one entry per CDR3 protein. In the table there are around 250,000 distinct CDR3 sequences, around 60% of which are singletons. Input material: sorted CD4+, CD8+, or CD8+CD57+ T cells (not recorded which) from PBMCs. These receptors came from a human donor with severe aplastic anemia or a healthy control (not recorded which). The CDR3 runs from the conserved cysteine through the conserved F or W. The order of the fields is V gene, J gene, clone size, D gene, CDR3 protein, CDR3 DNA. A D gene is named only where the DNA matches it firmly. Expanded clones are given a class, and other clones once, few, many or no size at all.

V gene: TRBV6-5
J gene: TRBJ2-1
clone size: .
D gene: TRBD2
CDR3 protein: CASSPSPGLAYNEQFF
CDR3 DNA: TGTGCCAGCAGCCCCAGCCCCGGACTAGCTTACAATGAGCAGTTCTTC

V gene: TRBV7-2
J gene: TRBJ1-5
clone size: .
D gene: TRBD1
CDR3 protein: CASSLVLQGAEEPQHF
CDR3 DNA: TGTGCCAGCAGCTTAGTTTTACAGGGGGCTGAAGAGCCCCAGCATTTT

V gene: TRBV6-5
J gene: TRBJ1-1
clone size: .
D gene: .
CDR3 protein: CASSYARNTEAFF
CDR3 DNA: TGTGCCAGCAGTTACGCGAGGAACACTGAAGCTTTCTTT

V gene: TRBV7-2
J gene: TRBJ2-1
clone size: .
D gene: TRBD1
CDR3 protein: CASSLLGTAYNEQFF
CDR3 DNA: TGTGCCAGCAGCCTCCTGGGGACAGCCTACAATGAGCAGTTCTTC

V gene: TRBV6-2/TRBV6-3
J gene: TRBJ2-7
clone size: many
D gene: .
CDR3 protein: CASTRLDSYEQYF
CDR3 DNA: TGTGCCAGCACCAGACTAGATTCCTACGAGCAGTACTTC

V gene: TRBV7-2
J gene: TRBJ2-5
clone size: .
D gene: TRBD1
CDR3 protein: CASSLRTGPGETQYF
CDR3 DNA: TGCGCCAGCAGCCTTCGGACAGGGCCGGGAGAGACCCAGTACTTC

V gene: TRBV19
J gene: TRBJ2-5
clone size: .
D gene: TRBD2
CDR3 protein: CASSGRLAGRQETQYF
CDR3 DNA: TGTGCCAGTAGTGGGAGACTAGCGGGGAGGCAAGAGACCCAGTACTTC

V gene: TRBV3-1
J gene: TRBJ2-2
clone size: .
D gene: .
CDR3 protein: CASSQVEGTGELFF
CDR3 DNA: TGTGCCAGCAGCCAAGTGGAGGGGACCGGGGAGCTGTTTTTT

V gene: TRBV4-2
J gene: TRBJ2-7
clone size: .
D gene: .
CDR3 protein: CASSQGGDGPWVQYF
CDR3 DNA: TGTGCCAGCAGCCAAGGCGGGGACGGTCCGTGGGTGCAGTACTTC

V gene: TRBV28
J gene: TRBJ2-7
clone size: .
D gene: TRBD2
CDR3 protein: CASRSGTWREQYF
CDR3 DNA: TGTGCCAGCAGGAGCGGGACTTGGAGGGAGCAGTACTTC

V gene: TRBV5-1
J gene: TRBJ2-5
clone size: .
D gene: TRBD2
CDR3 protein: CASSCGGGQETQYF
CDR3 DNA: TGCGCCAGCAGCTGCGGCGGGGGGCAAGAGACCCAGTACTTC

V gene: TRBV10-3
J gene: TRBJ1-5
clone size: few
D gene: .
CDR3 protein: CATSYDGANQPQHF
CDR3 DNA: TGTGCCACTTCCTATGACGGGGCGAACCAGCCCCAGCATTTT

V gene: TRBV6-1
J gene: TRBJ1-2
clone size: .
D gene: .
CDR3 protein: CASSEAVVVYDGYTF
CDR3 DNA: TGTGCCAGCAGTGAAGCGGTGGTCGTATACGATGGCTACACCTTC

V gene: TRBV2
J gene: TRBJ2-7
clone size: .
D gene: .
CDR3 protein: CASSASPTYEQYF
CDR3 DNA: TGTGCCAGCAGTGCGTCCCCAACCTACGAGCAGTACTTC

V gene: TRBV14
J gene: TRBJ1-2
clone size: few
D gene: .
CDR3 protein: CASSQFDYGYTF
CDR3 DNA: TGTGCCAGCAGCCAATTTGACTATGGCTACACCTTC

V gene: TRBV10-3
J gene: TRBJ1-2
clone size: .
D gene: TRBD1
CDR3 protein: CAISDDREVSGYTF
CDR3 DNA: TGTGCCATCAGTGATGACAGGGAGGTGTCTGGCTACACCTTC

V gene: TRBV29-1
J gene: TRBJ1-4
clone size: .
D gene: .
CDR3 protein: CSVVAQDEKLFF
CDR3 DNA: TGCAGCGTTGTAGCACAGGATGAAAAACTGTTTTTT

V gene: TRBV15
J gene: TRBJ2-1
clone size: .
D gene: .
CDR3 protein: CATSNPWDGSGRNEQFF
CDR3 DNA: TGTGCCACCAGCAATCCATGGGATGGTAGCGGTCGCAATGAGCAGTTCTTC

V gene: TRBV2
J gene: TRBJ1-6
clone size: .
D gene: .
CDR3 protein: CASSSSRNSPLHF
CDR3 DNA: TGTGCCAGCAGCAGTAGTCGAAATTCACCCCTCCACTTT

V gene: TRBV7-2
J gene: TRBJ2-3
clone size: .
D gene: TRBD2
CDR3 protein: CASSLVSGGDTQYF
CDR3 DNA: TGTGCCAGCAGCTTAGTGAGCGGGGGGGATACGCAGTATTTT

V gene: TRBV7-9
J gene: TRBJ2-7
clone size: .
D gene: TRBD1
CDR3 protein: CASSSPGQGVPSYEQYF
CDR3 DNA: TGTGCCAGCAGCTCGCCGGGACAGGGAGTCCCCTCCTACGAGCAGTACTTC

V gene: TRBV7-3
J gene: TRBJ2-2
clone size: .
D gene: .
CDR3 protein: CASCSGPNTGELFF
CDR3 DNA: TGTGCCAGCTGCAGCGGGCCGAACACCGGGGAGCTGTTTTTT

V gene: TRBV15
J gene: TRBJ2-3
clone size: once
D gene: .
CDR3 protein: CATSRDQAVSTDTQYF
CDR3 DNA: TGTGCCACCAGCAGAGATCAGGCTGTGAGCACAGATACGCAGTATTTT

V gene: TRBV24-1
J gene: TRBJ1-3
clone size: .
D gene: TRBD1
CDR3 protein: CATRRDSKYSGNTIYF
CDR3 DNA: TGTGCCACCCGCCGGGACAGCAAGTACTCTGGAAACACCATATATTTT

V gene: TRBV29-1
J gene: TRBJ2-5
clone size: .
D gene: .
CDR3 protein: CSVLGRWAGQETQYF
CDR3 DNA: TGCAGCGTTTTAGGCCGCTGGGCGGGACAAGAGACCCAGTACTTC

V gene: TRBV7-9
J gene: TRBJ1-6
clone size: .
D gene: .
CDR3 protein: CASSSLRTENLPLLF
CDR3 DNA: TGTGCCAGCAGCTCCCTTCGGACAGAAAATTTACCCCTCCTCTTT

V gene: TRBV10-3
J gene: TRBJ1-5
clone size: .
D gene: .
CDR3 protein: CAITADSNQPQHF
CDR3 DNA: TGTGCCATCACGGCAGATAGCAATCAGCCCCAGCATTTT